This paragraph covers one T cell receptor beta chain sequence. Authors' analysis steps: Estimation of nucleated cell counts relied on the amplification of reference gene primers. TCRdb's table, derived via immunoSEQ multiplex PCR, lists solely in-frame clones and lacks some. V, J and clone size were drawn from that table, and D and trimming were deduced from the DNA. Here the sample spans a few hundred thousand clones, around 82% being singletons. These data are taken from a study of blood T cell repertoires in COVID-19. Study context: The cDNA or gDNA used as material had been derived from T cells, B-cell-depleted T cells, or PBMCs.

Study members were between about 18 and 89 years old and lived in 24 US regions. CDR1 is LNHDA and CDR2 is SQIVND in the germline V gene (reference sequence). CDR3 length equals 16 residues. V gave up 2 bases and J gave up 4 bases; unmatched junction bases: 9. The specimen was PBMCs or T cells enriched from blood (not recorded which). This TCR came from a man aged 45-65 years who had recovered from COVID-19. The rearrangement joins TRBV19 to TRBJ2-7, with 9 nucleotides matching TRBD1. CDR3 sequence: CASSITGQGFLYEQYF. The DNA for the CDR3 is TGTGCCAGTAGTATAACGGGACAGGGCTTCCTTTACGAGCAGTACTTC.